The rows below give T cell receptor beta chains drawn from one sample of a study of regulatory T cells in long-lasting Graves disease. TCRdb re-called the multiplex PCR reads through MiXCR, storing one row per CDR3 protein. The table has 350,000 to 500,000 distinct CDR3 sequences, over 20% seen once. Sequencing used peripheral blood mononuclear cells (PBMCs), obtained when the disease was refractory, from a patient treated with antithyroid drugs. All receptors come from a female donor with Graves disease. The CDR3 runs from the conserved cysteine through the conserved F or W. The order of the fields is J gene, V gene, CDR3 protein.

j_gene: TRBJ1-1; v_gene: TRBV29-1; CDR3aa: CSVGQGEVEAFF
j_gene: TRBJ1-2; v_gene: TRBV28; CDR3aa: CASSLPGTGRNYGYTF
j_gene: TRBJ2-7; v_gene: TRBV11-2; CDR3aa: CASSSHLAGERGQYF
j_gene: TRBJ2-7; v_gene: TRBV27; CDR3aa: CASSRGTSGSSYEQYF
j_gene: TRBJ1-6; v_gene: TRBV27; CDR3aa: CASGTGPNSPLHF
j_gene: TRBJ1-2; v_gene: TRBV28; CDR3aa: CASSFLSRVGYGYTF
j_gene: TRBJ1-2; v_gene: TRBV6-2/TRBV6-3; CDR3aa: CASSDPGQGVGYTF
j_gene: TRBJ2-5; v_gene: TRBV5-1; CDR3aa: CASMYGSSSETQYF
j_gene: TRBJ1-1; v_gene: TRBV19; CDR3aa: CASSPDRGNTEAFF
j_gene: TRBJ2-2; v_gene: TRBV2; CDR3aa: CASNDRRSGELFF
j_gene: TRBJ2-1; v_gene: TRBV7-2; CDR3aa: CASSPWTSRVDEQFF
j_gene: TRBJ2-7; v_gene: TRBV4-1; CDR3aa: CASSQGRIGGEASYEQYF
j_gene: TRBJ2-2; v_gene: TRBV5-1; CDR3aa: CASSSRETTGELFF
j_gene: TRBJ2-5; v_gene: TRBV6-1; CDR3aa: CASSEGWTEETQYF
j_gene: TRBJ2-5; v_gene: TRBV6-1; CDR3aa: CASSELPWTSGIQETQYF
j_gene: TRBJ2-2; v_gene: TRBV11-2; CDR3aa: CASSEWAFAGGFTGELFF
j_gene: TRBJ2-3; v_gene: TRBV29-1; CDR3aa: CSAWTGATSTDTQYF
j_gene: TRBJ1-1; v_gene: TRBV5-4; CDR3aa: CASSLAGWSGDTEAFF
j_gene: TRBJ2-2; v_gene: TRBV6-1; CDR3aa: CASSARVNGELFF
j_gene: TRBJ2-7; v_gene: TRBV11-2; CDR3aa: CASSSGTSEFEQYF
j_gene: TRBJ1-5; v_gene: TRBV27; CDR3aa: CASSPLGHNSNQPQHF
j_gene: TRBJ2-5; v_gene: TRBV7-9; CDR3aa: CASSDFAGVRETQYF
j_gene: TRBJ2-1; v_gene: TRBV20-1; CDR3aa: CSAYGQGRYNEQFF
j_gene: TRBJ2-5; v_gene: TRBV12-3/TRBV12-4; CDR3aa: CASGPSAQETQYF
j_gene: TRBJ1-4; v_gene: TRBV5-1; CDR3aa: CASSLTVANEKLFF
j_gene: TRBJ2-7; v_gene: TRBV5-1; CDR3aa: CASSLGSVYEQYF
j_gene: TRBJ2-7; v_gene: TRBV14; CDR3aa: CASSSSPHLSYEQYF
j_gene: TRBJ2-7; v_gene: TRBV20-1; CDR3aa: CSARVGQSGNEQYF
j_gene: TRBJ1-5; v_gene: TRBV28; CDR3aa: CASSPTGGPSDQPQHF
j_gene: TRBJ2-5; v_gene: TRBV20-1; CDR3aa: CSARDAGGAETQYF
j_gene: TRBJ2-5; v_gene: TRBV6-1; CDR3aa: CASSDGGTGLETQYF
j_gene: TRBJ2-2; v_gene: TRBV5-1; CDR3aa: CASSLDGQHTGELFF
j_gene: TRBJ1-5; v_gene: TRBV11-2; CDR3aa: CASSPGQGAKQPQHF
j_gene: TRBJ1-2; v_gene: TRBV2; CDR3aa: CASRIKVVSGGYTF
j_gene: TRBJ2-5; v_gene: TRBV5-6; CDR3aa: CASSSLNRGDQETQYF
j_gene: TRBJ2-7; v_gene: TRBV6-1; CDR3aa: CASSNPWQGGPNYEQYF
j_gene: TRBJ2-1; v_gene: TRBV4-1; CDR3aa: CASGSYNEQFF
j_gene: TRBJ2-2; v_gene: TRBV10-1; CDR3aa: CASSGNRDTGELFF
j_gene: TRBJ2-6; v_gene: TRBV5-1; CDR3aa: CASSSQGSSGANVLTF
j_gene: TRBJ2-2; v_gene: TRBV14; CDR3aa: CASSPGSNTGELFF
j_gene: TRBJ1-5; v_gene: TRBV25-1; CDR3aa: CASSESGLVNQPQHF
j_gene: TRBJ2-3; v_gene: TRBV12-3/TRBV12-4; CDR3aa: CASSFPPRPGTSGFSTDTQYF
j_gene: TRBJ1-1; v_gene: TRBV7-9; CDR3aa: CASSFSDPGGAFF
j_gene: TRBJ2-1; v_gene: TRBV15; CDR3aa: CATSRAGDSFYNEQFF
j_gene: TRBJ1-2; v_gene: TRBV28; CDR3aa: CASSLETGDYGYTF
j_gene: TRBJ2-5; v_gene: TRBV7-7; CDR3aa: CASSLASGTQETQYF
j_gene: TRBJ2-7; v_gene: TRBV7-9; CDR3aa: CASSFAGGGYEQYF
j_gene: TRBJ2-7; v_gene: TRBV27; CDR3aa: CASRDTAFYEQYF
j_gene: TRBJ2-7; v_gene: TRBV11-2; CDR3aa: CASSLSLAGVEQYF
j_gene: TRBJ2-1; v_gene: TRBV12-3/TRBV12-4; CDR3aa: CASSPGTSISEQFF